This passage covers 26 T cell receptor beta chains from one sample sequenced in a study of cytomegalovirus exposure and HLA in healthy donors. PCR primers comprised 60 Vbeta and 13 Jbeta primers. Using immunoSEQ multiplex PCR, the repertoire was profiled, and TCRdb retains in-frame clones only, with some absent. Counted here are some 90,000 clones, about four fifths occurring once; the ten biggest clones make up 4.2%. Sequences were obtained from PBMCs. The receptors stem from a woman aged 70-85 years in good health and CMV-seropositive.

The chain recombines TRBV29-1 with TRBJ1-1; 12 nucleotides match TRBD1. The CDR3 runs 17 residues. Per germline, CDR1 SQVTM and CDR2 ANQGSEA. Trimming took 4 bases from V and 0 from J; bases not matched to a gene: 9. CDR3 protein: CSVVWDRGRTMNTEAFF. The CDR3 DNA reads TGCAGCGTTGTATGGGACAGGGGGCGAACCATGAACACTGAAGCTTTCTTT.

The chain uses TRBV7-9 and TRBJ2-3, with D possibly matching TRBD2 (6 bases). CDR1 and CDR2 from the germline V gene are SEHNR and FQNEAQ (reference sequence). The ends were cut back, 2 bases at V and 2 bases at J, with 11 bases in the middle. The CDR3 is 15 residues long. The CDR3 DNA sequence: TGTGCCAGCAGCTTAAATAGCGGACCCACAGATACGCAGTATTTT. It translates to CASSLNSGPTDTQYF.

This clone appeared a few times. One junction end does not reproduce the germline sequence, and a read error may be involved. The chain couples TRBV5-1 to TRBJ2-7; a possible D gene is TRBD2 (5 bases). The CDR3 has 14 amino acids. Germline V CDR1 and CDR2: SGHRS, YFSETQ. The CDR3 DNA reads as TGCGCCAGCAGTTTGGGTTCTAGCAGCTACGAGCAGTACTTC. It specifies CASSLGSSSYEQYF.

V and J are TRBV29-1 and TRBJ2-5, with unresolved D. Per the germline V gene, CDR1 is SQVTM and CDR2 is ANQGSEA. Trimming removed 6 bases at V and 3 bases at J, with 20 bases between. The CDR3 is 15 residues long. DNA for the CDR3: TGCAGCGTATTAAAACGAAATCCAACTGAAGAGACCCAGTACTTC. It encodes CSVLKRNPTEETQYF.

This rearrangement joins TRBV29-1 to TRBJ2-5, with 10 bases aligning to TRBD2. V lost 5 bases, J lost 1 base, and 7 bases stayed unmatched. Germline CDR1 SQVTM, CDR2 ANQGSEA. This CDR3 region has 15 residues. CDR3 sequence (DNA): TGCAGCGTTTCCACTAGCGGGGTGCCCCAAGAGACCCAGTACTTC. This translates into CSVSTSGVPQETQYF. Together with reference TRBV29-1 and TRBJ2-5, the CDR3 gives the full variable domain: SAVISQKPSRDICQRGTSLTIQCQVDSQVTMMFWYRQQPGQSLTLIATANQGSEATYESGFVIDKFPISRPNLTFSTLTVSNMSPEDSSIYLCSVSTSGVPQETQYFGPGTRLLVL.

This chain joins TRBV6-6 and TRBJ1-6; weak D call: TRBD1 (5 bases). Germline V lookup: CDR1 MNHNY, CDR2 SVGAGI (reference sequence). The CDR3 covers 16 residues. V was shortened by 2 bases and J by 0 bases, with 8 bases between the two germline ends. In nucleotides, the CDR3 is TGTGCCAGCAGTTACGACAGCAACTCCTATAATTCACCCCTCCACTTT. It yields the protein CASSYDSNSYNSPLHF.

The rearrangement uses TRBV27 and TRBJ1-5; TRBD1 aligns across 8 bases. The V gene end was trimmed by 6 bases and the J gene end by 2 bases; junction bases not matched to a gene: 12. The CDR3 is 17 residues long. The germline gives CDR1 MNHEY, CDR2 SMNVEV (reference sequence). In nucleotides, the CDR3 is TGTGCCAGCAGCCCCGGGACAGGTACGGGGGGCAATCAGCCCCAGCATTTT. It specifies CASSPGTGTGGNQPQHF.

The J gene is TRBJ2-7, the V gene TRBV7-2, with D possibly TRBD2 on 6 matching bases. V was pared by 1 base and J by 0 bases, with 7 bases between. CDR1 SGHTA and CDR2 FQGNSA come from the germline V gene. The CDR3 length is 14 residues. The CDR3 bases are TGTGCCAGCAGCTTAGGCGGGGCCTCCTACGAGCAGTACTTC. Protein product: CASSLGGASYEQYF.

The chain is built from TRBV5-1 and TRBJ2-2; the D gene is possibly TRBD1 (5 bases). This CDR3 is built from 16 residues. Trimming removed 4 bases from V and 0 bases from J, with 13 bases in between. Germline V CDR1 and CDR2: SGHRS, YFSETQ. In nucleotides, the CDR3 is TGCGCCAGCAGCATCGGACAATACGCGAACACCGGGGAGCTGTTTTTT. This encodes CASSIGQYANTGELFF.

The V gene is TRBV28, the J gene TRBJ2-7; 12 bases match TRBD1. The CDR3 is made up of 14 amino acids. Trimming at V came to 6 bases and at J to 4 bases, leaving 4 bases not matched to a gene. The germline V gene has CDR1 MDHEN and CDR2 SYDVKM. The CDR3 here is CASSWDRGLYEQYF. CDR3 bases: TGTGCCAGCAGCTGGGACAGGGGGCTGTACGAGCAGTACTTC.

The chain has TRBV7-9 and TRBJ2-3; TRBD2 might be the D (6 bases). This CDR3 contains 18 residues. V lost 4 bases and J 3 bases, leaving 23 bases between the germline ends. The germline CDR1 and CDR2 sequences are SEHNR and FQNEAQ (reference sequence). The CDR3 DNA follows: TGTGCCAGCAGCTCTTGGACTACCGGGATAATGGATACAGATACGCAGTATTTT. Amino acids: CASSSWTTGIMDTDTQYF.

The genes are TRBV5-1 and TRBJ2-1; tentative D call: TRBD2 (6 bases). CDR3 length: 15 residues. Germline lookup yields CDR1 SGHRS and CDR2 YFSETQ. V was shortened by 4 bases and J by 4 bases, with 15 bases between the two germline ends. As DNA, the CDR3 is TGCGCCAGCAGCCCTTCTGGGACTTCTTACAATGAGCAGTTCTTC. Its protein product is CASSPSGTSYNEQFF.

The J gene is TRBJ1-5, the V gene TRBV2, with D perhaps TRBD1 (5 bases). The germline CDR1 and CDR2 sequences are SNHLY and FYNNEI. The CDR3 loop spans 12 amino acids. V lost 6 bases to trimming and J lost 9 bases, with 12 bases between them. CDR3 nucleotides: TGTGCCAGCAGCCAGGGTGACTGGCCCCAGCATTTT. Its protein product is CASSQGDWPQHF.

The CDR3 DNA reads as TGTGCCAGCAGCTCGAGACAGGGGAGAGCTAACTATGGCTACACCTTC. It encodes CASSSRQGRANYGYTF. The chain carries TRBV9 and TRBJ1-2; 8 nucleotides match TRBD1. Germline assignment: CDR1 SGDLS and CDR2 YYNGEE. The CDR3 is 16 residues long. Trimming at V came to 4 bases and at J to 0 bases, leaving 8 bases not matched to a gene.

CDR3 DNA: TGTGCCAGCAGCTTAGACAACAGGGTCCCCTCGGCCCTCCACTTT. Translated: CASSLDNRVPSALHF. The chain combines TRBV11-2 with TRBJ1-6; D is possibly TRBD1 (6 bases). V was clipped by 0 bases and J by 14 bases, with 17 bases between them. The CDR3 extends over 15 amino acids. CDR1 SGHAT and CDR2 FQNNGV come from the germline V gene.

The rearrangement links TRBV30 to TRBJ1-2; 12 nucleotides match TRBD1. The CDR3 is 14 amino acids. The trim removed 5 bases at V and 4 bases at J, leaving 5 bases unmatched. Per the germline V gene, CDR1 is GTSNPN and CDR2 is SVGIG (reference sequence). The CDR3 coding sequence is TGTGCCTGGTTGGGGACAGGGGGCCCCTATGGCTACACCTTC. It encodes CAWLGTGGPYGYTF.

CDR3 amino acids: CASSLLAGGDNEQFF. In DNA form, the CDR3 reads TGTGCCAGCAGCTTGTTAGCGGGGGGGGACAATGAGCAGTTCTTC. V is TRBV7-8 and J is TRBJ2-1; 11 bases fit TRBD2. The V and J ends lost 3 bases and 5 bases, in that order; junction bases with no gene match: 3. This CDR3 region has 15 residues. Germline assignment: CDR1 SGHVS and CDR2 FQNEAQ.

This clone was counted a few times. This sample includes further DNA sequences coding for the same CDR3. The chain is built from TRBV5-1 and TRBJ1-1; D remains unclear. The V end lost 4 bases, the J end lost 2 bases, and 12 bases lay between the germline ends. This CDR3 has 14 residues. Per the germline V gene, CDR1 is SGHRS and CDR2 is YFSETQ. CDR3 nucleotides: TGCGCCAGCAGCCCAAATTCAGTCAACACTGAAGCTTTCTTT. Translation: CASSPNSVNTEAFF. The full variable domain, rest sourced from reference TRBV5-1 and TRBJ1-1, is KAGVTQTPRYLIKTRGQQVTLSCSPISGHRSVSWYQQTPGQGLQFLFEYFSETQRNKGNFPGRFSGRQFSNSRSEMNVSTLELGDSALYLCASSPNSVNTEAFFGQGTRLTVV.

CDR3 DNA: TGTGCCAGCAGTGATCCCGACAGAAGAAGGAAGGGCTACACCTTC. This gives the protein CASSDPDRRRKGYTF. The chain couples TRBV2 to TRBJ1-2; weak D call: TRBD1 (5 bases). This CDR3 is built from 15 residues. With 3 bases removed from V and 8 bases from J, the gap between germline ends came to 19 bases. CDR1 and CDR2 (germline): SNHLY, FYNNEI.

The chain carries TRBV5-1 and TRBJ1-2; 8 bases map to TRBD1. Germline-derived CDR1 and CDR2 are SGHRS and YFSETQ. CDR3 size: 15 residues. After removal of 4 bases from V and 1 base from J, the junction contained 6 bases not matched to a gene. The CDR3 region is CASSTGTGVNYGYTF. CDR3 coding DNA: TGCGCCAGCAGCACCGGGACAGGAGTTAACTATGGCTACACCTTC.

V and J are TRBV19 and TRBJ2-5; the D gene is possibly TRBD1 (7 bases). Judging by the DNA end, TRBJ2-7 fits better; the J call may be wrong. The CDR3 sequence is 14 residues long. The germline V gene encodes CDR1 LNHDA and CDR2 SQIVND (reference sequence). CDR3: CASSLQGGTDEQYF. The CDR3 region has the DNA TGTGCCAGTAGTCTTCAGGGGGGTACCGACGAGCAGTACTTC.

Concerning this clone: This same CDR3 is encoded by further DNA sequences in the sample. The chain recombines TRBV10-3 with TRBJ2-3; 8 bases agree with TRBD2. The CDR3 consists of 13 residues. The V gene end was trimmed by 8 bases and the J gene end by 6 bases; junction bases not matched to a gene: 7. Germline V gene sequence: CDR1 ENHRY, CDR2 SYGVKD. The CDR3 DNA reads as TGTGCCATCTCGGGCGGGAGGAGGGATACGCAGTATTTT. Translating it yields CAISGGRRDTQYF.

The J gene is TRBJ2-3, the V gene TRBV4-1; 8 bases are a match to TRBD1. V lost 5 bases to trimming and J lost 5 bases; unmatched junction nucleotides: 9. CDR1 and CDR2 (germline): MGHRA, YSYEKL. The CDR3 spans 15 residues. The CDR3 DNA is TGCGCCAGCAGCGAATTCAGGGGGCGCCGAGATACGCAGTATTTT. This sequence encodes CASSEFRGRRDTQYF.

As to this clone: A read error is likely, as this CDR3 ends without the conserved phenylalanine or tryptophan. This chain joins TRBV19 and TRBJ1-2; D unclear. Trimming shortened V by 10 bases and J by 7 bases, and 13 bases separated the two germline ends. This CDR3 comprises 11 residues. Germline CDR1 and CDR2: LNHDA and SQIVND (reference sequence). Here the CDR3 DNA reads TGTGCCACAGGTACGCTCAGTGGCTACACCCTC. It translates to CATGTLSGYTL.

The CDR3 here is CASSLLYQETQYF. The CDR3, as DNA: TGTGCCAGCAGCTTACTGTACCAAGAGACCCAGTACTTC. The chain recombines TRBV7-2 with TRBJ2-5; D ambiguous. The V gene lost 2 bases and the J gene lost 0 bases, with 4 bases spanning the gap. CDR3 size: 13 residues. Germline CDR1 reads SGHTA; CDR2 reads FQGNSA.

The chain has TRBV10-3 and TRBJ2-3, with unresolved D. The CDR3 runs 13 residues. Germline assignment: CDR1 ENHRY and CDR2 SYGVKD. V lost 11 bases and J 0 bases, leaving 12 bases between the germline ends. The CDR3 sequence: CASSIISTDTQYF. CDR3 nucleotide sequence: TGTGCCTCATCCATCATTAGCACAGATACGCAGTATTTT.